The 27 T cell receptor beta chains presented below share a single source sample, sequenced in a study of Graves' ophthalmopathy and Graves' hyperthyroidism. The study amplified TCR beta CDR3 regions using RNA transcripts. In the first round, RT-PCR was carried out with HTBI primers, and a multiplex PCR formed the second round. TCRdb reprocessed the multiplex PCR reads via MiXCR and lists one record per CDR3 protein. Altogether approximately 640,000 distinct CDR3 sequences are present, about two fifths being singletons, with the ten largest covering under 3.5%. The material sequenced was peripheral blood. These TCRs come from an adult man with Graves' ophthalmopathy.

J is TRBJ2-5 and V is TRBV30; either TRBD1 or TRBD2 may fit D (5 bases each). This CDR3 contains 15 residues. Germline loops: CDR1 GTSNPN, CDR2 SVGIG (reference sequence). V lost 2 bases to trimming and J lost 0 bases, with 13 bases between them. The CDR3 region is CAWSNRDAYQETQYF. The CDR3 DNA reads TGTGCCTGGAGTAACCGGGACGCATACCAAGAGACCCAGTACTTC.

This clonotype has a count of ten or more. This chain links TRBV24-1 with TRBJ1-5; the D gene is possibly TRBD1 (5 bases). The V and J ends lost 4 bases and 4 bases respectively, with 13 bases between them. The CDR3 length is 15 residues. Germline lookup yields CDR1 KGHDR and CDR2 SFDVKD. Written as DNA, the CDR3 is TGTGCCACCAGTGACCTGGGACTGCATAATCAGCCCCAGCATTTT. Translation: CATSDLGLHNQPQHF.

As to this clonotype: With a much larger clone just one base away, this may be a read error. This rearrangement joins TRBV9 to TRBJ1-2; D is unresolved. Germline CDR1 reads SGDLS; CDR2 reads YYNGEE. This CDR3 is 13 amino acids long. V was clipped by 4 bases and J by 4 bases, with 11 bases between them. The CDR3 coding sequence is TGTGCCAGCAGCCACCACGGTCCCTATGGCTACACCTTC. It specifies CASSHHGPYGYTF.

V is TRBV6-2 or TRBV6-3 and J is TRBJ2-7; TRBD1 might be the D (6 bases). The CDR3 length is 14 residues. Germline V CDR1 and CDR2: MNHEY, SVGEGT. Trimming left V 5 bases short and J 0 bases short, with 11 bases between. The CDR3: CASSSLDSSYEQYF. The DNA for the CDR3 is TGTGCCAGCAGTAGCCTGGACAGCTCCTACGAGCAGTACTTC.

Ten or more counts support this clonotype. The genes are TRBV7-8 and TRBJ1-5, with 7 bases lining up with TRBD1. The CDR3 has 14 amino acids. Germline V gene data show CDR1 as SGHVS and CDR2 as FQNEAQ. J gave up 9 bases and V 8 bases, and 13 bases lay outside the gene matches. The CDR3 coding sequence is TGTGCCAGCTACCCCGGGAGGGGGCGTGGGCCCCAGCATTTT. Its translation is CASYPGRGRGPQHF.

The V gene is TRBV9, the J gene TRBJ2-3; the D gene is possibly TRBD1 (5 bases). There are 18 residues in the CDR3. V lost 4 bases and J 3 bases, leaving 24 bases between the germline ends. In germline, CDR1 is SGDLS, CDR2 YYNGEE. This CDR3 reads CASSSLRTGSASTDTQYF. In nucleotides, the CDR3 is TGTGCCAGCAGCTCCCTTCGCACAGGTTCGGCATCGACAGATACGCAGTATTTT. Full variable domain (rest looked up from reference TRBV9 and TRBJ2-3): DSGVTQTPKHLITATGQRVTLRCSPRSGDLSVYWYQQSLDQGLQFLIQYYNGEERAKGNILERFSAQQFPDLHSELNLSSLELGDSALYFCASSSLRTGSASTDTQYFGPGTRLTVL.

The chain combines TRBV5-5 with TRBJ1-1; weak D call: TRBD1 (5 bases). Germline V gene lookup returns CDR1 SGHKS and CDR2 YYEKEE (reference sequence). The CDR3 totals 15 residues. V was pared by 4 bases and J by 4 bases, with 17 bases between. The CDR3 protein is CASSLGQGSVTEAFF. For the CDR3, the DNA is TGTGCCAGCAGCCTCGGACAAGGTTCGGTCACTGAAGCTTTCTTT.

Worth noting for this clonotype: At one boundary the junction diverges from the germline segment, which might be a read error. V usage is TRBV7-2 and J usage is TRBJ2-2; D is possibly TRBD1 or TRBD2 (6 bases each). Germline loops: CDR1 SGHTA, CDR2 FQGNSA. This CDR3 has 17 residues. DNA for the CDR3: TGCGCCAGCAGCCAAGAAGTCAGGGGAGGGAACACCGGGGAGCTGTTTTTT. It encodes CASSQEVRGGNTGELFF.

V gene TRBV5-1 combines with J gene TRBJ1-1, with D uncertain. Germline assignment: CDR1 SGHRS and CDR2 YFSETQ. V lost 5 bases and J 0 bases, leaving 5 bases between the germline ends. The length of the CDR3 is 12 residues. In DNA, the CDR3 is TGCGCCAGCAGGAAAATGAACACTGAAGCTTTCTTT. It specifies CASRKMNTEAFF. Based on the CDR3 plus reference TRBV5-1 and TRBJ1-1, the full variable domain is KAGVTQTPRYLIKTRGQQVTLSCSPISGHRSVSWYQQTPGQGLQFLFEYFSETQRNKGNFPGRFSGRQFSNSRSEMNVSTLELGDSALYLCASRKMNTEAFFGQGTRLTVV.

This clonotype was counted many times. The chain employs TRBV29-1 and TRBJ1-1; D unclear. Per germline, CDR1 SQVTM and CDR2 ANQGSEA. CDR3 size: 14 residues. V was trimmed by 4 bases and J by 1 base, leaving 13 bases between them. The CDR3 sequence is CSVGSLEANTEAFF. The CDR3 nucleotides are TGCAGCGTTGGATCCCTGGAAGCGAACACTGAAGCTTTCTTT.

This clonotype was seen more than once but under ten times. This chain links TRBV7-9 with TRBJ2-7; 7 bases agree with TRBD2. Germline trimming cut 5 bases from V and 2 bases from J; bases unmatched to any gene: 9. CDR1 and CDR2 (germline): SEHNR, FQNEAQ (reference sequence). This CDR3 contains 15 residues. The CDR3 is CASSPQASGAYEQYF. The DNA of the CDR3 is TGTGCCAGCAGCCCACAGGCTAGCGGAGCCTACGAGCAGTACTTC.

This clonotype was observed many times. The chain carries TRBV9 and TRBJ1-3; TRBD1 matches at 7 bases. Germline lookup yields CDR1 SGDLS and CDR2 YYNGEE. This CDR3 has 16 residues. Trimming took 3 bases from V and 0 from J; bases not matched to a gene: 6. In DNA, the CDR3 is TGTGCCAGCAGCGGACCGGACAGGTACTCTGGAAACACCATATATTTT. This codes for CASSGPDRYSGNTIYF.

V is TRBV13 and J is TRBJ1-1; D is uncertain. Trimming pared 7 bases from V and 0 bases from J, leaving 12 bases between. This CDR3 comprises 14 residues. CDR1 PRHDT and CDR2 FYEKMQ come from the germline V gene (reference sequence). The CDR3 region is CASTFRLVNTEAFF. CDR3 in DNA: TGTGCCAGCACATTTCGCCTGGTGAACACTGAAGCTTTCTTT.

There are a few counts of this clonotype. The genes are TRBV11-2 and TRBJ1-2, with 8 bases identical to TRBD1. V lost 8 bases, J lost 3 bases, and 5 bases stayed unmatched. The CDR3 has 13 amino acids. Germline assignment: CDR1 SGHAT and CDR2 FQNNGV. This CDR3 reads CASGDRTHYGYTF. DNA of the CDR3: TGTGCCAGCGGGGACAGGACCCACTATGGCTACACCTTC.

Written as DNA, the CDR3 is TGTGCCAGCAGTTACTCGATGGCGTCAGGGAATGGCTACACCTTC. Its translation: CASSYSMASGNGYTF. This sequence joins TRBV6-5 and TRBJ1-2, with D perhaps TRBD1 (5 bases). The CDR3 is 15 residues long. V gave up 0 bases and J gave up 6 bases, with 14 bases separating them. Germline V gene sequence: CDR1 MNHEY, CDR2 SVGAGI.

The chain couples TRBV19 to TRBJ1-2, with a possible D match to TRBD1 (5 bases). Per the germline V gene, CDR1 is LNHDA and CDR2 is SQIVND (reference sequence). The length of the CDR3 is 13 residues. The V end was cut by 7 bases, the J end by 3 bases, with 12 bases between. For the CDR3, the DNA is TGTGCCAGTATGCTACAGGACGACTATGGCTACACCTTC. Its protein product is CASMLQDDYGYTF.

CDR3 region: CASGPRSRGDYGYTF. CDR3 DNA: TGTGCTAGTGGTCCCCGTTCGCGAGGCGATTATGGCTACACCTTC. This chain joins TRBV12-5 and TRBJ1-2; D is ambiguous. The CDR3 contains 15 residues. V lost 5 bases and J 5 bases, leaving 18 bases between the germline ends. Germline assignment: CDR1 LGHNT and CDR2 FRNRAP.

This clonotype was recorded at least ten times. The genes are TRBV12-3 or TRBV12-4 and TRBJ1-5; D is ambiguous. Trimming took 4 bases from V and 5 from J, leaving 6 bases between them. The CDR3 extends over 12 amino acids. This CDR3 is CASSSEDQPQHF. The CDR3 DNA reads as TGTGCCAGCAGTTCGGAGGATCAGCCCCAGCATTTT.

This clonotype was seen ten or more times. The CDR3 region is CASSLGLGIGETQYF. CDR3 in DNA: TGCGCCAGCAGCTTGGGACTAGGAATCGGAGAGACCCAGTACTTC. This chain connects TRBV5-1 to TRBJ2-5; tentative D call: TRBD2 (6 bases). Germline lookup yields CDR1 SGHRS and CDR2 YFSETQ. With 0 bases removed from V and 4 bases from J, the gap between germline ends came to 13 bases. CDR3 size: 15 residues.

The V and J genes are TRBV6-5 and TRBJ2-7, with 7 bases matching TRBD2. CDR1 and CDR2 from the germline V gene are MNHEY and SVGAGI. V lost 2 bases to trimming and J lost 7 bases; unmatched junction nucleotides: 11. The CDR3 extends over 15 amino acids. In DNA, the CDR3 is TGTGCCAGCAGTTACACCGCTAGCGGTGACCCTGAGCAGTACTTC. Translated, it gives CASSYTASGDPEQYF.

This clonotype was observed many times. The chain is built from TRBV7-8 and TRBJ1-6, with TRBD1 matching 9 bases. The CDR3 consists of 16 residues. J gave up 8 bases and V 5 bases, and 10 bases lay outside the gene matches. Germline V lookup: CDR1 SGHVS, CDR2 FQNEAQ. The CDR3 protein is CASSPRPGQGDSPLHF. The CDR3 DNA sequence: TGTGCCAGCAGCCCAAGACCGGGACAGGGTGATTCACCCCTCCACTTT.

This clonotype was picked up a small number of times. The chain recombines TRBV29-1 with TRBJ1-4; TRBD1 matches at 7 bases. Germline values: CDR1 SQVTM, CDR2 ANQGSEA. The CDR3 sequence is 13 residues long. V gave up 8 bases and J gave up 8 bases; unmatched junction bases: 11. CDR3 nucleotides: TGCAGCTTGGTTGGACGGACAGGCGAAAAACTGTTTTTT. Its protein is CSLVGRTGEKLFF. Filled out from reference TRBV29-1 and TRBJ1-4, the complete variable domain reads SAVISQKPSRDICQRGTSLTIQCQVDSQVTMMFWYRQQPGQSLTLIATANQGSEATYESGFVIDKFPISRPNLTFSTLTVSNMSPEDSSIYLCSLVGRTGEKLFFGSGTQLSVL.

This clonotype showed up many times. The chain recombines TRBV7-9 with TRBJ1-6; possibly TRBD1 for D (5 bases). Germline assignment: CDR1 SEHNR and CDR2 FQNEAQ (reference sequence). The CDR3 loop spans 15 amino acids. The V gene lost 1 base and the J gene lost 5 bases, with 9 bases spanning the gap. CDR3 in amino acids: CASSLGQGHNSPLHF. The CDR3 nucleotides read TGTGCCAGCAGCTTAGGTCAGGGACATAATTCACCCCTCCACTTT.

This chain links TRBV5-4 with TRBJ2-7, with D unclear. Trimming removed 4 bases at V and 4 bases at J, with 18 bases between. The germline V gene encodes CDR1 SGHNT and CDR2 YYREEE (reference sequence). There are 15 residues in the CDR3. DNA of the CDR3: TGTGCCAGCAGCCCTTTTGGTCAGAGACCTTACGAGCAGTACTTC. Protein: CASSPFGQRPYEQYF.

The chain links TRBV29-1 to TRBJ1-2; D possibly corresponds to TRBD1 (5 bases). The CDR3 sequence is 13 residues long. Trimming took off 3 bases at V and 4 bases at J, with 12 bases between the two ends. Germline CDR1 and CDR2: SQVTM and ANQGSEA. This chain's CDR3 is CSVDSGRAYGYTF. Here the CDR3 DNA reads TGCAGCGTTGACTCGGGACGGGCCTATGGCTACACCTTC. Together with reference TRBV29-1 and TRBJ1-2, the CDR3 gives the full variable domain: SAVISQKPSRDICQRGTSLTIQCQVDSQVTMMFWYRQQPGQSLTLIATANQGSEATYESGFVIDKFPISRPNLTFSTLTVSNMSPEDSSIYLCSVDSGRAYGYTFGSGTRLTVV.

On this clonotype: A read error may be the cause here, since a much bigger clone is one base away. The chain uses TRBV20-1 and TRBJ1-5; 8 nucleotides agree with TRBD1. The CDR3 spans 16 residues. The junction had 13 bases not matched to a gene; V was cut back by 6 bases and J by 3 bases. Germline CDR1 DFQATT, CDR2 SNEGSKA (reference sequence). In DNA form, the CDR3 reads TGCAGTGCAAGTGGACAGGGAGGTCAGCTCAATCAGCCCCAGCATTTT. Its protein product is CSASGQGGQLNQPQHF.

The rearrangement uses TRBV2 and TRBJ1-5; the match to TRBD1 covers 10 bases. The CDR3 has 14 amino acids. Germline V gene lookup returns CDR1 SNHLY and CDR2 FYNNEI. V dropped 4 bases and J dropped 7; count of bases not matched to a gene: 4. The CDR3 sequence: CASSGRQGAQPQHF. In DNA form, the CDR3 reads TGTGCCAGCAGTGGTAGACAGGGGGCCCAGCCCCAGCATTTT.